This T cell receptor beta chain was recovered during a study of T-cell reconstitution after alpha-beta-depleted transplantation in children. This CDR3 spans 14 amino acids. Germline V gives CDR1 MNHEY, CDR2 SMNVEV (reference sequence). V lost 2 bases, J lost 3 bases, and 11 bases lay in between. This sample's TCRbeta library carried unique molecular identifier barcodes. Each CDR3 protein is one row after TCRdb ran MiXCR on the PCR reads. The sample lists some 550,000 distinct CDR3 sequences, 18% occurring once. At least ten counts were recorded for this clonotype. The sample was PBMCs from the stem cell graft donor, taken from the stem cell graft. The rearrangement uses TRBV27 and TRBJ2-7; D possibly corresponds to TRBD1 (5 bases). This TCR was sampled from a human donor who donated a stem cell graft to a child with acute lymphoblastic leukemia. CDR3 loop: CASSLKGPLYEQYF. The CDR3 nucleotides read TGTGCCAGCAGTTTAAAGGGGCCCCTCTACGAGCAGTACTTC.